A single T cell receptor beta chain is shown here with its context. Its antigen is currently unknown. The record originates from a study of cytomegalovirus exposure and HLA in healthy donors. As for the study in general: In a later analysis, it was reported that the 120 validation repertoires had been produced on the same platform as the 666 repertoires belonging to the first cohort. Whole-study findings and limits: Roughly 170 TCR beta chains were listed as cytomegalovirus-associated.

Assay used: immunoSEQ multiplex PCR; TCRdb lists only in-frame clones, some missing. The top ten hold roughly 1.4% of the sample, which has under 150,000 clones, almost 85% seen once. V was cut by 3 bases and J by 7 bases, with 15 bases left in between. The germline V gene has CDR1 SGHAT and CDR2 FQDESV (reference sequence). This CDR3 has 14 residues. The sequence was collected from a woman aged 30 to 39 in good health and CMV-seronegative. The chain joins TRBV11-1 to TRBJ1-2, with a possible D match to TRBD1 (5 bases). Material for sequencing was PBMCs. The CDR3 sequence: CASSFSRGKSGYTF. In DNA form, the CDR3 reads TGTGCCAGCAGCTTTTCCCGGGGGAAGAGTGGCTACACCTTC.